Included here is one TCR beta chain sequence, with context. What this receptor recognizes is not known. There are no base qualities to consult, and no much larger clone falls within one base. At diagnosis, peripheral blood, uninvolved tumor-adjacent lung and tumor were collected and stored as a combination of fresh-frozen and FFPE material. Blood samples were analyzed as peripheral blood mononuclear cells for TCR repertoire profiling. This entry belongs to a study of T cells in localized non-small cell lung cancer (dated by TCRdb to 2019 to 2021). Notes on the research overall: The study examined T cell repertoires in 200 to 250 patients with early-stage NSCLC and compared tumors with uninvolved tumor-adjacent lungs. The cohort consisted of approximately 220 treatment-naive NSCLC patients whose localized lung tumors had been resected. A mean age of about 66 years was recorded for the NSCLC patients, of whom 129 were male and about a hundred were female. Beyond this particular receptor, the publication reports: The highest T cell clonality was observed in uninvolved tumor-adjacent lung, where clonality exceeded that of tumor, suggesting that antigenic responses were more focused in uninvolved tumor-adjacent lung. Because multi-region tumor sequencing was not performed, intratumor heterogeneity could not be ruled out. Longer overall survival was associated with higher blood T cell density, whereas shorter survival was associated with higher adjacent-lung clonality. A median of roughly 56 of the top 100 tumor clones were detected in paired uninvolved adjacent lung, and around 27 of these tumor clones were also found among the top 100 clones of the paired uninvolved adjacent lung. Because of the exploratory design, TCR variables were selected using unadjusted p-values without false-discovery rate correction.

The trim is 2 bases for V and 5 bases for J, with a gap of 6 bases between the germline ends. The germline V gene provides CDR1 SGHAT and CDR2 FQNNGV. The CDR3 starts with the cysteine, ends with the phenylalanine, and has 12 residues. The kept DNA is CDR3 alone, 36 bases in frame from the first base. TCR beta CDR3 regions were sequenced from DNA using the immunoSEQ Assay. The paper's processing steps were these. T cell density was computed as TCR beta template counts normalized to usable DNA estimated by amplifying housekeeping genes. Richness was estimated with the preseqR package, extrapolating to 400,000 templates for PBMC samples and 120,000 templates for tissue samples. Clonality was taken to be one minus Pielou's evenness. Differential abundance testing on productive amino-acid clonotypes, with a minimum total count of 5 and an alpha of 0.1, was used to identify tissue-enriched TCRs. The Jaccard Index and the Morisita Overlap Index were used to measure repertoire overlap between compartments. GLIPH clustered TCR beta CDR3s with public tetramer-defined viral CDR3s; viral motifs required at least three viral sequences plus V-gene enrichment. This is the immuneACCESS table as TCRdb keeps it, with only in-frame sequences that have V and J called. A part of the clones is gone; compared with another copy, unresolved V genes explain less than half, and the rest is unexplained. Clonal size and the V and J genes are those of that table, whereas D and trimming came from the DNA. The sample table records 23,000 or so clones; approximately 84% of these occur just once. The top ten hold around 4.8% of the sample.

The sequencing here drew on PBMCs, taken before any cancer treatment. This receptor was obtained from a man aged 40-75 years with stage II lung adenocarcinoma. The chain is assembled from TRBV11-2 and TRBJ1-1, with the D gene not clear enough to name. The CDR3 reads CASSLSGTEAFF. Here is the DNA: TGTGCCAGCAGCTTAAGTGGTACTGAAGCTTTCTTT.